What follows is one T cell receptor (beta chain) and its context. Its antigen is still unknown. The data were taken from a study of siplizumab effects on memory and regulatory T cells. General study results and limits: Both greater diversity than memory cells and a major contribution to the alloresponse seemed to characterize naive T cells. Treg-derived clones made up an average of roughly 70% of mappable alloreactive CD4+ clones with siplizumab and over 25% in controls.

V trimming: 5 bases; J trimming: 7 bases; junction bases outside the gene matches: 22. Germline V gives CDR1 PRHDT, CDR2 FYEKMQ (reference sequence). CDR3 length equals 18 residues. Sequencing was performed with immunoSEQ multiplex PCR; in TCRdb, only in-frame clones are kept and a portion is missing. The data show roughly 120,000 clones, just over 90% seen once. The sample taken for sequencing was Tregs sorted from blood. This clonotype was sampled from a human donor in good health. This chain uses TRBV13 with TRBJ1-2, with 7 nucleotides matching TRBD1. The CDR3 loop is CASSVSSVSYRGKSGYTF. The CDR3 coding sequence is TGTGCCAGCAGCGTATCGAGTGTATCGTACAGGGGCAAAAGTGGCTACACCTTC.